This T cell receptor beta chain comes out of a study of cytomegalovirus exposure and HLA in healthy donors. The PCR contained 60 Vbeta and 13 Jbeta primers. Some clones are missing from TCRdb's copy, which holds only in-frame ones; the method was immunoSEQ multiplex PCR. The sample records roughly 200,000 clones, under 85% being singletons. Sequences were obtained from PBMCs. This clonotype was obtained from a male donor in good health and CMV-seronegative.

The CDR3 here is CASSYFHQETQYF. As DNA, the CDR3 is TGTGCCAGCAGTTACTTCCATCAAGAGACCCAGTACTTC. This chain links TRBV6-6 with TRBJ2-5; D not certain. The CDR3 loop spans 13 amino acids. Trimming took off 1 base at V and 2 bases at J, with 5 bases between the two ends. Germline values: CDR1 MNHNY, CDR2 SVGAGI (reference sequence).